Listed below are T cell receptor beta chains from one sample, sequenced in a study of response to subunit inactivated influenza vaccine. TCRdb independently ran MiXCR on the RT-PCR reads; one entry per CDR3 protein. The table includes about 300,000 distinct CDR3 sequences, around 22% detected once. The sample consisted of PBMCs from blood, taken less than 22 months after vaccination. Receptors originate from a man in his fifties or sixties who received an inactivated influenza vaccine. Both conserved end residues are part of each CDR3. The D gene is left open where the match is weak. Clone size, where shown, is once, few, many, or a class for clones that have expanded.

D gene,V gene,clone size,J gene,CDR3 DNA,CDR3 protein
NA,TRBV4-2,many,TRBJ1-1,TGTGCCAGCAGCCAAGATGAAACTTTATGGGTAAACACTGAAGCTTTCTTT,CASSQDETLWVNTEAFF
NA,TRBV2,NA,TRBJ1-2,TGTGCCAGCAGGGCCCCGGGGGGTGAGGGCTACACCTTC,CASRAPGGEGYTF
NA,TRBV20-1,NA,TRBJ2-7,TGCAGTGCTAGGGATCTAGGGGGACGAGACGAGCAGTACTTC,CSARDLGGRDEQYF
NA,TRBV21-1,NA,TRBJ1-2,TGTGCCAGCAGCAATAAGGGGCGGCTTGTCGGCTACACCTTC,CASSNKGRLVGYTF
NA,TRBV20-1,few,TRBJ1-5,TGCAGTGCTAGAGAGGCCACCTATAGCAATCAGCCCCAGCATTTT,CSAREATYSNQPQHF
NA,TRBV6-1,NA,TRBJ1-5,TGTGCCAGCAGTGAAAATAGGTTTCAGCCCCAGCATTTT,CASSENRFQPQHF
NA,TRBV27,few,TRBJ2-7,TGTGCCACCAGAAAGTTGGGAGAGAAGACCGAGCAGTACTTC,CATRKLGEKTEQYF
NA,TRBV28,NA,TRBJ1-1,TGTGCCAGCAGCCGCAAAAGGAACACTGAAGCTTTCTTT,CASSRKRNTEAFF
NA,TRBV5-1,NA,TRBJ2-3,TGCGCCAGCAGCTTAAGGACTATGGGGACGATCGCAGGATCTAGCACAGATACGCAGTATTTT,CASSLRTMGTIAGSSTDTQYF
TRBD1,TRBV4-3,many,TRBJ2-7,TGCGCCAGCAGCCGGTGGGAGACAGGGTACGACGAGCAGTACTTC,CASSRWETGYDEQYF
NA,TRBV20-1,many,TRBJ1-1,TGCAGTGCCCCCCGACAGTCGTTTCACACTGAAGCTTTCTTT,CSAPRQSFHTEAFF
TRBD1,TRBV10-3,few,TRBJ1-6,TGTGCCATCAGTCGGGGGACAGGGGTGGATAGTTCACCCCTCCACTTT,CAISRGTGVDSSPLHF
NA,TRBV12-3/TRBV12-4,few,TRBJ2-2,TGTGCCAGCAGTTTAAGAGAATCCGGGGAGCTGTTTTTT,CASSLRESGELFF
NA,TRBV6-1,NA,TRBJ2-5,TGTGCCAGCAGTGAGATTTTGAGCCAAGAGACCCAGTACTTC,CASSEILSQETQYF
NA,TRBV6-5,NA,TRBJ1-2,TGTGCCAGCAGTTGGACGGGCTCGACTAACTATGGCTACACCTTC,CASSWTGSTNYGYTF
NA,TRBV7-3,NA,TRBJ2-5,TGTGCCAGCAGCCTAAACCCGGGACACTCAGGGGAAAAAGGGACCCAGTACTTC,CASSLNPGHSGEKGTQYF
NA,TRBV27,NA,TRBJ1-3,TGTGCCAGTTCTCCCATGACTGGAAACACCATATATTTT,CASSPMTGNTIYF
NA,TRBV7-2,NA,TRBJ2-2,TGTGCCAGCAGCCACGGAACCCCCGCCCACACCGGGGAGCTGTTTTTT,CASSHGTPAHTGELFF